A selection of T cell receptor beta chains follows, all from one sample in a study of T-cell memory formation after mild COVID-19. From the 5' RACE reads, TCRdb called clonotypes with MiXCR, one entry per CDR3 protein. The top ten hold roughly an eighth of the sample, which has approximately 490,000 distinct CDR3 sequences, roughly 21% seen once. The sample taken for sequencing was PBMCs or a T cell subset sorted from them (not recorded which). The receptors stem from an adult woman who had mild COVID-19 (a few samples of this study predate the infection). Cell type and time point are not known. CDR3s include the opening cysteine and the closing phenylalanine or tryptophan. The order of the fields is J gene, D gene, V gene, clone size, CDR3 DNA, CDR3 protein. The D gene is left open where the match is weak. Only some rows state a clone size, as once, few, many or a class for expanded clones.

>TRBJ1-1|-|TRBV20-1|-
TGCAGTGCCCCAGCGGGGGGCCTTGCGGACACTGAAGCTTTCTTT
CSAPAGGLADTEAFF
>TRBJ1-4|-|TRBV12-3/TRBV12-4|few
TGTGCCACCGCACGGTCTAATGAAAAACTGTTTTTT
CATARSNEKLFF
>TRBJ2-7|TRBD2|TRBV7-9|-
TGTGCCAGCAGCAAAAGCGGGGGGACTACCTACGAGCAGTACTTC
CASSKSGGTTYEQYF
>TRBJ2-5|TRBD2|TRBV20-1|few
TGCAGTGCTCCGAAACTAGCGGGGGGCGTAGAGACCCAGTACTTC
CSAPKLAGGVETQYF
>TRBJ2-3|TRBD2|TRBV5-1|many
TGCGCCAGCAGCTCTGCGGGACTAGCGGGGGGACGCACAGATACGCAGTATTTT
CASSSAGLAGGRTDTQYF
>TRBJ2-7|-|TRBV4-3|-
TGCGCCAGCAGCCAAGATTATGGTTTGAGGGAGCAGTACTTC
CASSQDYGLREQYF
>TRBJ2-7|TRBD1|TRBV3-1|few
TGTGCCAGCAGCCCTTGGGACAGGGCCACATACGAGCAGTACTTC
CASSPWDRATYEQYF
>TRBJ2-3|TRBD2|TRBV7-2|-
TGTGCCAGCAACGTAATAGCGGGGGGGCTGGATACGCAGTATTTT
CASNVIAGGLDTQYF
>TRBJ1-4|-|TRBV7-9|few
TGTGCCAGCAGCTTAGCGCGGCAGTCAGGAGATTCAAATGAAAAACTGTTTTTT
CASSLARQSGDSNEKLFF
>TRBJ1-2|TRBD1|TRBV7-2|few
TGTGCCAGCAGCTTATCGAGGGACAGGTCCTATGGCTACACCTTC
CASSLSRDRSYGYTF
>TRBJ1-1|TRBD1|TRBV29-1|few
TGCAGCGCCCGGGACAGCCGGCCGGGCACTGAAGCTTTCTTT
CSARDSRPGTEAFF
>TRBJ2-3|TRBD1|TRBV9|-
TGTGCCAGCAGCGCGAATCCCGGGACAGACGCGCAGTATTTT
CASSANPGTDAQYF
>TRBJ2-6|-|TRBV5-1|once
TGCGCCAGCAGCTTGGTAACGGGGACTGGGGCCAACGTCCTGACTTTC
CASSLVTGTGANVLTF
>TRBJ2-7|-|TRBV12-5|-
TGTGCTAGTGGATCCGGGGGCTACGAGCAGTACTTC
CASGSGGYEQYF
>TRBJ2-3|TRBD2|TRBV5-1|few
TGCGCCAGCAGCCCGAGTTCGACTAGCGGGTCCGGGCGTCGATCAGATACGCAGTATTTT
CASSPSSTSGSGRRSDTQYF
>TRBJ2-2|-|TRBV3-1|-
TGTGCCAGCTGCTCCCAATCACTCATTACAGGACCCGGGGAGCTGTTTTTT
CASCSQSLITGPGELFF
>TRBJ2-3|-|TRBV23-1|-
TGCGCCAGCAGGCAATCTAGCACAGATACGCAGTATTTT
CASRQSSTDTQYF
>TRBJ2-7|-|TRBV7-6|few
TGTGCCAGCAGCCTAGAGGCAGGGTACAGGATGGTAGGCGAGCAGTACTTC
CASSLEAGYRMVGEQYF
>TRBJ2-2|-|TRBV27|few
TGTGCCAGCAGTTTATCGGGCGGAGTCACCGGGGAGCTGTTTTTT
CASSLSGGVTGELFF
>TRBJ2-7|TRBD1|TRBV18|-
TGTGCCAGCTCACCACCGGACAGGGGGGGCGAGCAGTACTTC
CASSPPDRGGEQYF
>TRBJ2-5|-|TRBV10-3|few
TGTGCCATCAGCGAGGGTAGGGGCCAAGAGACCCAGTACTTC
CAISEGRGQETQYF
>TRBJ1-3|-|TRBV12-3/TRBV12-4|few
TGTGCCAGCAGTTTAGTCTTAAACACCATATATTTT
CASSLVLNTIYF
>TRBJ1-5|-|TRBV5-1|-
TGCGCCAGCAGTCCCAGGGGCGGATTGGGGGATCAGCCCCAGCATTTT
CASSPRGGLGDQPQHF
>TRBJ1-6|TRBD1|TRBV10-3|-
TGTGCCATCACTCCGGGACAGGGAAGATCACCCCTCCACTTT
CAITPGQGRSPLHF
>TRBJ2-1|-|TRBV1|-
TGCACCACCATGGGGACTGCCTACAATGAGCAGTTCTTC
CTTMGTAYNEQFF
>TRBJ1-5|-|TRBV7-3|few
TGTGCCAGCAGCTCCGCGAATGAGGGGCGCAAACATTTT
CASSSANEGRKHF
>TRBJ1-2|-|TRBV27|-
TGTGCCAGCAGTTTGTCCGGGGGGCCCGGCTACACCTTC
CASSLSGGPGYTF
>TRBJ2-3|-|TRBV2|-
TGTGCCAGCAGCCCCCCTTTGAATTTT
CASSPPLNF
>TRBJ2-7|-|TRBV6-5|few
TGTGCCAGCAGGGTTGACACCCGCGGGGAGCAGTACTTC
CASRVDTRGEQYF
>TRBJ1-2|TRBD1|TRBV7-3|-
TGTGCCAGCAGCCCTGGGACAGGCGCCTATGGCTACACCTTC
CASSPGTGAYGYTF
>TRBJ1-2|-|TRBV3-1|-
TGTGCCAGCAGCCAAGATACCAACGTGGGCTATGGCTACACCTTC
CASSQDTNVGYGYTF
>TRBJ2-3|TRBD2|TRBV7-2|few
TGTGCCAGCAGCTTAGAAGCCCCGGGACTAGCGGGAGTGGCAGATACGCAGTATTTT
CASSLEAPGLAGVADTQYF
>TRBJ2-1|TRBD2|TRBV7-9|few
TGTGCCAGCAGCTTAGCGCAGGGTAGCGGGAGAAATGAGCAGTTCTTC
CASSLAQGSGRNEQFF
>TRBJ2-3|-|TRBV5-5|-
TGTGCCAGCAGCTCGTGGGGAATAGCAGCAGATACGCAGTATTTT
CASSSWGIAADTQYF
>TRBJ2-2|-|TRBV20-1|-
TGCAGTGCTATTTGGTTGTCCGGGGAGCTGTTTTTT
CSAIWLSGELFF
>TRBJ1-6|-|TRBV4-1|-
TGCGCCAGCAGCCAAGATTACGGGCGTAATTCACCCCTCCACTTT
CASSQDYGRNSPLHF
>TRBJ2-2|-|TRBV12-3/TRBV12-4|-
TGTGCCAGCAGCTTTGTGGTTATCGGGGAGCTGTTTTTT
CASSFVVIGELFF
>TRBJ2-6|-|TRBV6-5|-
TGTGCCAGCAGTTACTCAGGGATCTCTGGGGCCAACGTCCTGACTTTC
CASSYSGISGANVLTF
>TRBJ2-5|TRBD1|TRBV24-1|-
TGTGCCACCAGACGGTCAGGGGGCTCTGCGACCCAGTACTTC
CATRRSGGSATQYF
>TRBJ2-3|-|TRBV11-2|many
TGTGCCAGCAGCCATCGGGACCCAAGAGATACGCAGTATTTT
CASSHRDPRDTQYF
>TRBJ2-5|-|TRBV7-9|-
TGTGCCAGCAGCCCTGCAGCGTACCAAGAGACCCAGTACTTC
CASSPAAYQETQYF
>TRBJ2-1|TRBD2|TRBV2|-
TGTGCCAGCAGGGTCAGGGAGGCAGTGGGGGGGGAGCAGTTCTTC
CASRVREAVGGEQFF
>TRBJ1-1|-|TRBV7-9|-
TGTGCCAGCAGCTTAAGTGTGTCGAACACTGAAGCTTTCTTT
CASSLSVSNTEAFF
>TRBJ2-7|-|TRBV9|-
TGTGCCAGCAACCGTGCAGGGGACCCCTACGAGCAGTACTTC
CASNRAGDPYEQYF
>TRBJ1-3|-|TRBV29-1|few
TGCAGCGCCGGGGGAGGGGGCTCTGGAAACACCATATATTTT
CSAGGGGSGNTIYF
>TRBJ1-1|-|TRBV21-1|-
TGTGCCAGCATACGAAGTGAAGCTTTCTTT
CASIRSEAFF
>TRBJ2-3|-|TRBV20-1|few
TGCAGTGCCCCCAATGCGGGACATAGCACAGATACGCAGTATTTT
CSAPNAGHSTDTQYF
>TRBJ2-1|-|TRBV5-1|many
TGCGCCAGCAGACGCGACAACAATGAGCAGTTCTTC
CASRRDNNEQFF
>TRBJ2-7|TRBD1|TRBV4-3|many
TGCGCCAGCAGCCAAGCGACAGCAGGGGGAGAGCAGTACTTC
CASSQATAGGEQYF
>TRBJ1-2|-|TRBV7-9|few
TGTGCCAGCAGCTTAGCGGGCAGGCGGCACTATGGCTACACCTTC
CASSLAGRRHYGYTF
>TRBJ2-7|TRBD2|TRBV7-2|-
TGTGCCAGCAGCTTAAAGCGGGGGCCCGACTACGAGCAGTACTTC
CASSLKRGPDYEQYF
>TRBJ2-7|-|TRBV11-1|few
TGTGCCAGCAGCTTAAGTTCTGTCGGCTGGGCGTACGAGCAGTACTTC
CASSLSSVGWAYEQYF
>TRBJ2-1|TRBD1|TRBV5-1|-
TGCGCCAGGACAGGGGGCAATGAGCAGTTCTTC
CARTGGNEQFF
>TRBJ2-1|TRBD2|TRBV7-2|few
TGTGCCAGCAGCTTCGGACTAGCGGGACGATACAATGAGCAGTTCTTC
CASSFGLAGRYNEQFF
>TRBJ2-2|TRBD1|TRBV6-5|few
TGTGCCAGCAGTTACACCTCCCGGGCAGGGGGCACCGGGGAGCTGTTTTTT
CASSYTSRAGGTGELFF
>TRBJ2-7|TRBD1|TRBV4-1|few
TGCGCCAGCAGCAGAATCTTGACAGGGGCCAACGAGCAGTACTTC
CASSRILTGANEQYF
>TRBJ1-1|-|TRBV5-1|-
TGCGCCAGCAGCTCCACAACTGAAGCTTTCTTT
CASSSTTEAFF
>TRBJ2-4|-|TRBV14|-
TGTGCCAGCAGCCAAGTGATTGGAGATAAAAACATTCAGTACTTC
CASSQVIGDKNIQYF
>TRBJ2-7|-|TRBV9|-
TGTGCCAGCAGTGCTGGACTCGGCGGGTACGAGCAGTACTTC
CASSAGLGGYEQYF